This TCR beta chain was sequenced for a study of T cells after yellow fever vaccination. Regarding the study as a whole: The CD4 compartment and the CD8 compartment contained a small share of clonotypes in common. The secondary response was weaker, and its peak arrived faster, on day 5 versus 15.

As concerns this clonotype: What it binds is unknown.

V gave up 7 bases and J gave up 9 bases, with 14 bases separating them. Per germline, CDR1 DFQATT and CDR2 SNEGSKA (reference sequence). The CDR3 runs to 11 residues. Generation of TCR cDNA used 5'RACE template switching (which added a universal primer site and UMIs). TCRdb called the 5' RACE reads again in MiXCR, with one record for every CDR3 protein. The table shows under 400,000 distinct CDR3 sequences, with roughly 11% occurring only once. The material sequenced was PBMCs, taken on the day of the first yellow fever vaccination. The chain couples TRBV20-1 to TRBJ2-3, with D possibly being TRBD2 (6 bases). The sequence came from a man between 18 and 35 years old who received the YFV17D yellow fever vaccine. Written as DNA, the CDR3 is TGCAGTGTCAAGCCCGCGGGGACGCAGTATTTT. Its protein is CSVKPAGTQYF.